A selection of T cell receptor beta chains follows, all from one sample in a study of blood T cells in healthy people across ages. TCRdb re-analysed the 5' RACE reads in MiXCR, keeping a single row per CDR3 protein. The repertoire holds more than 900,000 distinct CDR3 sequences, almost 25% seen once, with around 0.7% in the top ten. The same sample was also used in a study of T cells of mothers and their children.

Sequencing used blood. Receptors originate from a girl aged 2 to 9 in good health. Each CDR3 is given with its conserved first and last residue. A D gene is named only where the DNA matches it firmly. Clone size is given for some rows only: seen once, a few or many times, or a class if the clone is expanded.

clone_size: few
j_call: TRBJ2-1
d_call: .
v_call: TRBV28
cdr3_nt: TGTGCCAGCAGCCCCACCGGAGGGCCAACCAATGAGCAGTTCTTC
cdr3_aa: CASSPTGGPTNEQFF

clone_size: .
j_call: TRBJ1-2
d_call: TRBD1
v_call: TRBV11-2
cdr3_nt: TGTGCCAGCAGCTCGGTGACAGCAGGGGGTTATGGCTACACCTTC
cdr3_aa: CASSSVTAGGYGYTF

clone_size: many
j_call: TRBJ1-1
d_call: .
v_call: TRBV27
cdr3_nt: TGCGCCAGCAGCGCCAGGGAGAACACTGAAGCTTTCTTT
cdr3_aa: CASSARENTEAFF

clone_size: few
j_call: TRBJ2-1
d_call: .
v_call: TRBV7-9
cdr3_nt: TGTGCCAGCAGCTTAGCGGACATGAATGAGCAGTTCTTC
cdr3_aa: CASSLADMNEQFF

clone_size: once
j_call: TRBJ2-1
d_call: .
v_call: TRBV6-2/TRBV6-3
cdr3_nt: TGTGCCAGCAGTTACTGGAGGGATGAGCAGTTCTTC
cdr3_aa: CASSYWRDEQFF

clone_size: few
j_call: TRBJ2-1
d_call: TRBD2
v_call: TRBV20-1
cdr3_nt: TGCAGTGCTAGAGATCACGCGGGAGAGCCCTATGAGCAGTTCTTC
cdr3_aa: CSARDHAGEPYEQFF

clone_size: few
j_call: TRBJ2-7
d_call: .
v_call: TRBV20-1
cdr3_nt: TGCAGTGCAATCTCCCAGGGGAAAGTGGACGAGCAGTACTTC
cdr3_aa: CSAISQGKVDEQYF

clone_size: few
j_call: TRBJ2-5
d_call: TRBD2
v_call: TRBV9
cdr3_nt: TGTGCCAGCAGCGTAGGGGTTTCTAGCGGGATTCAAGAGACCCAGTACTTC
cdr3_aa: CASSVGVSSGIQETQYF

clone_size: .
j_call: TRBJ1-1
d_call: .
v_call: TRBV3-1
cdr3_nt: TGTGCCAGCAGCCAGTTTGCCGGGAACACTGAAGCTTTCTTT
cdr3_aa: CASSQFAGNTEAFF

clone_size: .
j_call: TRBJ1-2
d_call: .
v_call: TRBV11-2
cdr3_nt: TGTGCCAGCAGCTATCCCAGGGGTTTCTATGGCTACACCTTC
cdr3_aa: CASSYPRGFYGYTF

clone_size: many
j_call: TRBJ2-1
d_call: TRBD1
v_call: TRBV4-1
cdr3_nt: TGCGCCAGCAGCCTCGGACAGGGTGGGAATGAGCAGTTCTTC
cdr3_aa: CASSLGQGGNEQFF

clone_size: .
j_call: TRBJ1-1
d_call: .
v_call: TRBV2
cdr3_nt: TGTGCCACCCTACCGGACAGTACGAACACTGAAGCTTTCTTT
cdr3_aa: CATLPDSTNTEAFF

clone_size: few
j_call: TRBJ2-5
d_call: .
v_call: TRBV27
cdr3_nt: TGTGCCAGCAGTTGGAGACAGGTAGGGGAGCAGTACTTC
cdr3_aa: CASSWRQVGEQYF

clone_size: .
j_call: TRBJ2-1
d_call: .
v_call: TRBV7-6
cdr3_nt: TGTGCCAGCAGCTCCCTATGGGCCCAAAACAATGAGCAGTTCTTC
cdr3_aa: CASSSLWAQNNEQFF

clone_size: .
j_call: TRBJ1-5
d_call: .
v_call: TRBV6-1
cdr3_nt: TGTGCCAGCAGTGGCGAGATTCTCTATCAGCCCCAGCATTTT
cdr3_aa: CASSGEILYQPQHF

clone_size: few
j_call: TRBJ1-2
d_call: TRBD1
v_call: TRBV20-1
cdr3_nt: TGCAGTGCTAGAGACGGACAGGGTGGTGGCTATGGCTACACCTTC
cdr3_aa: CSARDGQGGGYGYTF

clone_size: few
j_call: TRBJ2-1
d_call: TRBD1
v_call: TRBV4-2
cdr3_nt: TGTGCCAGCAGCCACTTACTTGGGGAGACAGGGGTCAACAATGAGCAGTTCTTC
cdr3_aa: CASSHLLGETGVNNEQFF

clone_size: .
j_call: TRBJ2-1
d_call: .
v_call: TRBV29-1
cdr3_nt: TGCAGCGTTGAAGATCTTAGAGAAAACAATGAGCAGTTCTTC
cdr3_aa: CSVEDLRENNEQFF

clone_size: once
j_call: TRBJ2-2
d_call: .
v_call: TRBV24-1
cdr3_nt: TGTGCCACCAGTGATCCACAGGGAGGGCACACCGGGGAGCTGTTTTTT
cdr3_aa: CATSDPQGGHTGELFF

clone_size: .
j_call: TRBJ2-1
d_call: TRBD2
v_call: TRBV7-3
cdr3_nt: TGTGCCAGCAGCTCCCAGCGGGAGAGTTACAATGAGCAGTTCTTC
cdr3_aa: CASSSQRESYNEQFF

clone_size: .
j_call: TRBJ2-2
d_call: TRBD2
v_call: TRBV12-3/TRBV12-4
cdr3_nt: TGTGCCAGCAGTATGAGACTAGCGGGAGGAACCGGGGAGCTGTTTTTT
cdr3_aa: CASSMRLAGGTGELFF

clone_size: .
j_call: TRBJ1-4
d_call: .
v_call: TRBV6-1
cdr3_nt: TGTGCCAGCAGCTGGGAGGGGATCGGGACCTTTCCTGAAAAACTGTTTTTT
cdr3_aa: CASSWEGIGTFPEKLFF

clone_size: .
j_call: TRBJ2-7
d_call: TRBD1
v_call: TRBV20-1
cdr3_nt: TGCAGTGCTAGGCCGGGACAGAAAACAGGGCAGTACTTC
cdr3_aa: CSARPGQKTGQYF

clone_size: few
j_call: TRBJ2-1
d_call: TRBD2
v_call: TRBV12-3/TRBV12-4
cdr3_nt: TGTGCCAGCAGTTTCAGCGGGATTTACAATGAGCAGTTCTTC
cdr3_aa: CASSFSGIYNEQFF

clone_size: .
j_call: TRBJ2-7
d_call: .
v_call: TRBV12-3/TRBV12-4
cdr3_nt: TGTGCCAGCAGTTTTATTTTGGGCGAGCAGTACTTC
cdr3_aa: CASSFILGEQYF

clone_size: .
j_call: TRBJ1-5
d_call: .
v_call: TRBV15
cdr3_nt: TGTGCCACCAGCAGTCCCTTGGCGACGGAGAGCAATCAGCCCGAGCATTTT
cdr3_aa: CATSSPLATESNQPEHF

clone_size: few
j_call: TRBJ2-7
d_call: .
v_call: TRBV29-1
cdr3_nt: TGCAGCGCCTTGGGGACTGTATCCTACGAGCAGTACTTC
cdr3_aa: CSALGTVSYEQYF

clone_size: .
j_call: TRBJ2-4
d_call: .
v_call: TRBV2
cdr3_nt: TGTGCCAGCAGTGACCCCACCCCAGGGGTAGGCATTCAGTACTTC
cdr3_aa: CASSDPTPGVGIQYF

clone_size: few
j_call: TRBJ1-2
d_call: .
v_call: TRBV18
cdr3_nt: TGTGCCAGCTCACTCAACAGCGATCTGGGCTACACCTTC
cdr3_aa: CASSLNSDLGYTF

clone_size: few
j_call: TRBJ2-7
d_call: .
v_call: TRBV7-9
cdr3_nt: TGTGCCAGCAGCCCACAGGGACCCCTCTCCTACGAGCAGTACTTC
cdr3_aa: CASSPQGPLSYEQYF

clone_size: .
j_call: TRBJ2-3
d_call: .
v_call: TRBV11-3
cdr3_nt: TGTGCCAGCAGCTTAATGGATACGCAGTGTTTT
cdr3_aa: CASSLMDTQCF

clone_size: .
j_call: TRBJ2-5
d_call: .
v_call: TRBV7-2
cdr3_nt: TGTGCCAGCAGCTCGTTTCATGGGTCCGGGTACGAGCAGAACTTC
cdr3_aa: CASSSFHGSGYEQNF

clone_size: few
j_call: TRBJ2-7
d_call: TRBD1
v_call: TRBV29-1
cdr3_nt: TGCAGCGGCGACAGGGTCTTAACTGAGCAGTACTTC
cdr3_aa: CSGDRVLTEQYF

clone_size: .
j_call: TRBJ2-1
d_call: TRBD1
v_call: TRBV7-9
cdr3_nt: TGTGCCAGCACCGAGGGACAGAGCTCCTACAATGAGCAGTTCTTC
cdr3_aa: CASTEGQSSYNEQFF

clone_size: .
j_call: TRBJ2-3
d_call: .
v_call: TRBV7-9
cdr3_nt: TGTGCCAGCCTAACATCCCGGACGCCAGATACGCAGTATTTT
cdr3_aa: CASLTSRTPDTQYF

clone_size: few
j_call: TRBJ2-1
d_call: TRBD1
v_call: TRBV20-1
cdr3_nt: TGCAGTGCACCGGACAGGGGAAAGGGGACCAACTACAATGAGCAGTTCTTC
cdr3_aa: CSAPDRGKGTNYNEQFF

clone_size: .
j_call: TRBJ2-1
d_call: .
v_call: TRBV28
cdr3_nt: TGTGCCAGCAGTTCTCATGAGGGTCTTGCCCCCAATGAGCAGTTCTTC
cdr3_aa: CASSSHEGLAPNEQFF

clone_size: .
j_call: TRBJ2-7
d_call: TRBD1
v_call: TRBV4-3
cdr3_nt: TGCGCCAGCAGCCAAGCCCGCTCGGACAGGGGGGCCTACGAGCAGTACTTC
cdr3_aa: CASSQARSDRGAYEQYF

clone_size: .
j_call: TRBJ2-7
d_call: .
v_call: TRBV2
cdr3_nt: TGTGCCAGCAGTGAGTCCCCCTCGGAGCAGTACTTC
cdr3_aa: CASSESPSEQYF

clone_size: few
j_call: TRBJ1-4
d_call: TRBD1
v_call: TRBV10-3
cdr3_nt: TGTGCCATCAGTGAGTCGAAACAACAGGGGGCTGAAAAACTGTTTTTT
cdr3_aa: CAISESKQQGAEKLFF

clone_size: few
j_call: TRBJ1-6
d_call: .
v_call: TRBV27
cdr3_nt: TGTGCCAGCAGCAAAAGTCGTGGGTCCTATAATTCACCCCTCCACTTT
cdr3_aa: CASSKSRGSYNSPLHF

clone_size: few
j_call: TRBJ2-5
d_call: .
v_call: TRBV11-2
cdr3_nt: TGTGCCAGCAGCTTAGTCGGCTCTCGTTATCTGAATGAAGAGACCCAGTACTTC
cdr3_aa: CASSLVGSRYLNEETQYF

clone_size: few
j_call: TRBJ2-7
d_call: .
v_call: TRBV28
cdr3_nt: TGTGCCAGCAGTTTCAGCCGCGAGCAGTACTTC
cdr3_aa: CASSFSREQYF

clone_size: few
j_call: TRBJ2-1
d_call: TRBD2
v_call: TRBV7-2
cdr3_nt: TGTGCCAGCAGCAGGACTAGCGGTCAGAGGGGCAATGAGCAGTTCTTC
cdr3_aa: CASSRTSGQRGNEQFF

clone_size: many
j_call: TRBJ2-1
d_call: .
v_call: TRBV2
cdr3_nt: TGTGCCAGCAGTCGAGGGGGCTCCTACAATGAGCAGTTCTTC
cdr3_aa: CASSRGGSYNEQFF

clone_size: .
j_call: TRBJ2-4
d_call: .
v_call: TRBV3-1
cdr3_nt: TGTGCCAGCAGCCACAAAAACATTCAGTACTTC
cdr3_aa: CASSHKNIQYF

clone_size: .
j_call: TRBJ1-5
d_call: TRBD1
v_call: TRBV12-3/TRBV12-4
cdr3_nt: TGTGCCGGCAGCCCCGGGACAGGGAATGCTCAGCCCCAGCATTTT
cdr3_aa: CAGSPGTGNAQPQHF

clone_size: few
j_call: TRBJ1-1
d_call: TRBD1
v_call: TRBV9
cdr3_nt: TGTGCCTGCAGCGTAATGGGACAGCTGAACACTGAAGCTTTCTTT
cdr3_aa: CACSVMGQLNTEAFF

clone_size: .
j_call: TRBJ1-3
d_call: .
v_call: TRBV9
cdr3_nt: TGTGCCAGCAGCGGGGGGGGACAAGCTAAAAATACCATATATTTT
cdr3_aa: CASSGGGQAKNTIYF

clone_size: .
j_call: TRBJ1-3
d_call: .
v_call: TRBV27
cdr3_nt: TGTGCCAGCAGTTTATCCCAGGGGCCCTACTCTGGAAACACCATATATTTT
cdr3_aa: CASSLSQGPYSGNTIYF

clone_size: .
j_call: TRBJ2-5
d_call: .
v_call: TRBV28
cdr3_nt: TGTGCCAGCCGTAGGGCTCAGGGGCTAGGGACCCAGTACTTC
cdr3_aa: CASRRAQGLGTQYF

clone_size: few
j_call: TRBJ1-1
d_call: TRBD1
v_call: TRBV20-1
cdr3_nt: TGCAGTGCTAGAGATCAGGGGGGAGCTTTCTTT
cdr3_aa: CSARDQGGAFF

clone_size: .
j_call: TRBJ2-4
d_call: .
v_call: TRBV12-3/TRBV12-4
cdr3_nt: TGTGCCAGCAGTCTCAGGGTGGACATTCAGTACTTC
cdr3_aa: CASSLRVDIQYF

clone_size: .
j_call: TRBJ2-7
d_call: .
v_call: TRBV4-2
cdr3_nt: TGTGCCAGCAGCCAAGGAAGGTTTTACGAGCAGTACTTC
cdr3_aa: CASSQGRFYEQYF

clone_size: .
j_call: TRBJ2-2
d_call: TRBD1
v_call: TRBV7-3
cdr3_nt: TGTGCCAGCAGCTTAAGCACAGGGGGCACCGGGGAGCTGTTTTTT
cdr3_aa: CASSLSTGGTGELFF

clone_size: .
j_call: TRBJ2-3
d_call: TRBD2
v_call: TRBV4-3
cdr3_nt: TGCGCCAGCAGCCCGACTCTAGCGGGGGGCCAGGCAGTAGATACGCAGTATTTT
cdr3_aa: CASSPTLAGGQAVDTQYF

clone_size: .
j_call: TRBJ2-7
d_call: TRBD2
v_call: TRBV7-9
cdr3_nt: TGTGCCAGCAGCACCGGACTAGCGGGAGTGGTCGGAGAGCAGTACTTC
cdr3_aa: CASSTGLAGVVGEQYF

clone_size: once
j_call: TRBJ2-1
d_call: .
v_call: TRBV7-3
cdr3_nt: TGTGCCAGCAGCTTAGGTCGCGGGCCTAAAAATGAGCAGTTCTTC
cdr3_aa: CASSLGRGPKNEQFF